The clone carrying this T cell receptor (beta chain) was seen a few times. The V gene's germline CDR1 is SGHNT and CDR2 YENEEA. This CDR3 has 13 amino acids. The V segment lost 5 bases and the J segment 6 bases; nucleotides outside the gene matches: 3. This entry comes from a study of blood T cell repertoires in COVID-19. Study-wide context: Sites in the United States, Italy and Spain provided acute and convalescent COVID-19 samples.

Per the original methods: The assay estimated nucleated cells by amplifying reference gene primers. Profiled with immunoSEQ multiplex PCR; TCRdb holds only in-frame clones, not every one. That table supplies the V and J calls and clone size; D and trimming were determined from the DNA. The sample includes about 35,000 clones, roughly four fifths of them seen just once. The sample taken for sequencing was peripheral blood. This sequence was found in a man older than 75 with active or convalescent COVID-19. This chain uses TRBV11-3 with TRBJ2-2; TRBD1 matches 7 bases. The CDR3 region is CASSPGQPGELFF. The CDR3 DNA reads TGTGCCAGCAGCCCGGGACAGCCCGGGGAGCTGTTTTTT.